This entry lists 2 T cell receptor beta chains sequenced from one sample in a study of CD8 T cells in Susac syndrome. Random hexamers were used to reverse transcribe an amount of 0.5 to 1 ug RNA. TCRdb re-analysed the immunoSEQ multiplex PCR reads in MiXCR, keeping a single row per CDR3 protein. Among 170,000 or so distinct CDR3 sequences listed, roughly 94% were seen once. The specimen was CD4+ T cells from PBMCs. The receptors here all came from a human donor with Susac syndrome.

CDR3 nucleotide sequence: TGCAGTGCTAGGGGTGCCGCGGGTGTGAACACTGAAGCTTTCTTT. Amino acids: CSARGAAGVNTEAFF. J is TRBJ1-1 and V is TRBV20-1; unclear D gene. CDR3 length: 15 residues. Germline assignment: CDR1 DFQATT and CDR2 SNEGSKA (reference sequence). V lost 3 bases and J lost 0, with 14 bases in between.

CDR3 sequence: CASSAGQGAAGRGYTF. DNA of the CDR3: TGTGCCAGCAGTGCGGGACAGGGGGCAGCAGGACGTGGCTACACCTTC. The genes are TRBV5-4 and TRBJ1-2; TRBD1 matches 12 bases. Trimming cost V 5 bases and J 7 bases; bases outside gene matches: 12. Germline V gene data show CDR1 as SGHNT and CDR2 as YYREEE (reference sequence). The CDR3 extends over 16 amino acids.